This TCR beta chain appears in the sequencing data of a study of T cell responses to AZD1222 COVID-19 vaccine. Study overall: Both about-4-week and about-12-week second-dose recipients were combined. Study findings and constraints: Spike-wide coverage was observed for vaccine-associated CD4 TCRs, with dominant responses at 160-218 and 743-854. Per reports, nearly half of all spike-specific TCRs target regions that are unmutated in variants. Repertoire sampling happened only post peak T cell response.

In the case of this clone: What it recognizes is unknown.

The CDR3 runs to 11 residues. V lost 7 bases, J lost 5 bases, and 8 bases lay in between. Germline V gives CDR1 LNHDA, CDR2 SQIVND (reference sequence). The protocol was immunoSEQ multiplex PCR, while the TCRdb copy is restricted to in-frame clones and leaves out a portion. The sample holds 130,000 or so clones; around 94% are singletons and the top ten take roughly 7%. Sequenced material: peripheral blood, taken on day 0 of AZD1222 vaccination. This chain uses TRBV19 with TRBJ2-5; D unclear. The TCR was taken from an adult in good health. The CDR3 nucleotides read TGTGCCAGTAACCCCGGGGAGACCCAGTACTTC. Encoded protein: CASNPGETQYF.